This T cell receptor (beta chain) was captured by sequencing in a study of blood T cell repertoires in COVID-19. About the study: Sites in the United States, Italy and Spain provided acute and convalescent COVID-19 samples. T cells, B-cell-depleted T cells, or PBMCs provided the cDNA or gDNA that served as material.

This clone has only one observation. Original methodology: Amplification from reference gene primers served as the basis for estimated nucleated cell counts. Clones were sequenced by immunoSEQ multiplex PCR, and TCRdb holds only the in-frame ones, with some missing. V and J calls and clone size are those listed in that table; D and trimming were worked out from the DNA. This sample has 63,000 or so clones; around 84% occur once, and the top ten carry more than 9%. The sequenced sample was peripheral blood. This clonotype was obtained from a human donor in a cohort sampled during active COVID-19.

CDR3 nucleotides: TGTGCCAGCAGTTACCGAGTTTCTCCCTACGAGCAGTACTTC. Its translation: CASSYRVSPYEQYF. The rearrangement links TRBV27 to TRBJ2-7; D gene ambiguous. CDR1 MNHEY and CDR2 SMNVEV come from the germline V gene (reference sequence). The germline V and J ends were trimmed by 4 bases and 2 bases, with 12 bases remaining between them. This CDR3 has 14 residues.